Shown below are 12 T cell receptor beta chains from a single sample sequenced in a study of response to subunit inactivated influenza vaccine. In TCRdb, the RT-PCR reads were re-called with MiXCR into one record per CDR3 protein. This table holds hundreds of thousands of distinct CDR3 sequences, about 8% found once. Sample: PBMCs from blood, taken less than 30 months after vaccination. Every receptor here comes from a man in his fifties or sixties who received an inactivated influenza vaccine.

The chain joins TRBV28 to TRBJ2-5; the D gene is possibly TRBD1 (6 bases). The CDR3 loop spans 16 amino acids. The germline CDR1 and CDR2 sequences are MDHEN and SYDVKM. V was shortened by 4 bases and J by 1 base, with 16 bases between the two germline ends. The CDR3 reads CASSSRDKITQETQYF. The CDR3 bases are TGTGCCAGCAGTTCCCGGGACAAGATAACCCAAGAGACCCAGTACTTC.

This sequence joins TRBV10-1 and TRBJ2-3, with D possibly being TRBD1 or TRBD2 (6 bases each). The germline V gene has CDR1 WNHNN and CDR2 SYGVQD (reference sequence). V was pared by 0 bases and J by 4 bases, with 11 bases between. The CDR3 length is 15 residues. The CDR3, as DNA: TGCGCCAGCAGTGAGTCGGGGGGCCTATCAGATACGCAGTATTTT. This encodes CASSESGGLSDTQYF.

This clonotype has a count of ten or more. The CDR3 loop is CASSSRQGAMGNTEAFF. CDR3 DNA sequence: TGTGCCAGCAGCTCCCGGCAGGGCGCTATGGGGAACACTGAAGCTTTCTTT. This chain connects TRBV7-2 to TRBJ1-1, with D perhaps matching TRBD1 (5 bases). Deletions cut 4 bases from V and 1 base from J, with 19 bases between. The CDR3 covers 17 residues. Germline CDR1 reads SGHTA; CDR2 reads FQGNSA.

The V gene is TRBV7-3, the J gene TRBJ2-3; TRBD2 aligns across 8 bases. Trimming cost V 5 bases and J 4 bases; bases outside gene matches: 8. Germline CDR1 reads SGHTA; CDR2 reads FQGTGA. The CDR3 spans 15 residues. CDR3 in amino acids: CASSPYGRAADTQYF. The CDR3 nucleotides are TGTGCCAGCAGCCCATACGGGAGGGCCGCAGATACGCAGTATTTT. Looking up the rest from reference TRBV7-3 and TRBJ2-3 gives the full variable domain: GAGVSQTPSNKVTEKGKYVELRCDPISGHTALYWYRQSLGQGPEFLIYFQGTGAADDSGLPNDRFFAVRPEGSVSTLKIQRTERGDSAVYLCASSPYGRAADTQYFGPGTRLTVL.

This clonotype was counted at least ten times. V gene TRBV7-2 combines with J gene TRBJ2-6; the match to TRBD1 covers 9 bases. CDR3 length equals 16 residues. V trimming: 5 bases; J trimming: 3 bases; junction bases outside the gene matches: 5. Germline V lookup: CDR1 SGHTA, CDR2 FQGNSA. The CDR3 loop reads CASSIRQGVGANVLTF. CDR3 DNA sequence: TGTGCCAGCAGCATAAGACAGGGGGTTGGGGCCAACGTCCTGACTTTC. The full variable domain, with the rest looked up from reference TRBV7-2 and TRBJ2-6, is GAGVSQSPSNKVTEKGKDVELRCDPISGHTALYWYRQSLGQGLEFLIYFQGNSAPDKSGLPSDRFSAERTGGSVSTLTIQRTQQEDSAVYLCASSIRQGVGANVLTFGAGSRLTVL.

The sample holds a few counts of this clonotype. The CDR3 loop is CASSLAPNTDTQYF. CDR3 in DNA: TGTGCCAGCAGCTTAGCTCCAAACACAGATACGCAGTATTTT. The rearrangement links TRBV11-2 to TRBJ2-3; D gene ambiguous. The germline V gene has CDR1 SGHAT and CDR2 FQNNGV. V lost 1 base to trimming and J lost 2 bases, with 7 bases between them. CDR3 length: 14 amino acids.

This clonotype was found a few times. This sequence joins TRBV10-3 and TRBJ1-2; TRBD1 agrees at 7 bases. CDR1 is ENHRY and CDR2 is SYGVKD in the germline V gene. This CDR3 has 13 amino acids. V shed 9 bases, J shed 1 base, and the junction held 5 bases outside the gene matches. The CDR3 sequence is CAIHQGVNYGYTF. For the CDR3, the DNA is TGTGCCATACATCAGGGGGTTAACTATGGCTACACCTTC.

This chain connects TRBV14 to TRBJ2-1; D is ambiguous. The CDR3 contains 12 residues. The germline V gene has CDR1 SGHDN and CDR2 FVKESK. The V end was cut by 0 bases, the J end by 11 bases, with 8 bases between. The CDR3 here is CASSQDRQKQFF. The CDR3 region has the DNA TGTGCCAGCAGCCAAGATAGGCAAAAGCAGTTCTTC.

This clonotype was counted a few times. The chain links TRBV2 to TRBJ1-2, with 7 bases aligning to TRBD1. This CDR3 contains 14 residues. Unmatched junction bases numbered 7, after V lost 5 bases and J lost 4 bases. Per germline, CDR1 SNHLY and CDR2 FYNNEI. In DNA, the CDR3 is TGTGCCAGCAGTTCGGGGACAGCCTCCTATGGCTACACCTTC. Encoded protein: CASSSGTASYGYTF.

This clonotype was observed a few times. The J gene is TRBJ1-6, the V gene TRBV9; unclear D gene. V was cut by 0 bases and J by 7 bases, with 14 bases left in between. Germline V gene sequence: CDR1 SGDLS, CDR2 YYNGEE. This CDR3 spans 16 amino acids. The CDR3 spells CASSVAALIGNSPLHF. The CDR3 bases are TGTGCCAGCAGCGTAGCCGCCCTGATCGGAAATTCACCCCTCCACTTT.

This clonotype has ten or more counts. The genes are TRBV5-1 and TRBJ2-5; a weak D match, TRBD1 (6 bases). The germline V and J ends were trimmed by 3 bases and 2 bases, with 14 bases remaining between them. In germline, CDR1 is SGHRS, CDR2 YFSETQ. CDR3 size: 15 residues. CDR3 loop: CASSSTSGVQETQYF. The CDR3 DNA is TGCGCCAGCAGCTCGACCTCAGGGGTTCAAGAGACCCAGTACTTC.

This clonotype came up many times. The chain has TRBV9 and TRBJ2-1; 7 positions match TRBD2. Germline loops: CDR1 SGDLS, CDR2 YYNGEE. V shed 4 bases, J shed 9 bases, and the junction held 13 bases outside the gene matches. This CDR3 has 15 residues. The DNA for the CDR3 is TGTGCCAGCAGCCCCTGGACTAGACGGGATAGTGAGCAGTTCTTC. Translating it yields CASSPWTRRDSEQFF.